These T cell receptor beta chains were read from a single sample in a study of cytomegalovirus exposure and HLA in healthy donors. Profiled with immunoSEQ multiplex PCR; TCRdb holds only in-frame clones, not every one. The data show about 160,000 clones, roughly 83% seen once. The source material was PBMCs. The receptors were gathered from a man aged 25-45 years in good health and CMV-seropositive. Both conserved end residues are part of each CDR3. Fields, in order: CDR3 protein, CDR3 DNA, V gene, D gene, J gene, clone size. D genes are given only for firm matches. Where a row states a size, it is once, few, many or the class of an expanded clone; other rows omit it.

cdr3_aa: CASSRTAIAYEQYF
cdr3_nt: TGTGCCAGCAGCCGGACAGCGATAGCCTACGAGCAGTACTTC
v_call: TRBV6-5
d_call: -
j_call: TRBJ2-7
clone_size: -

cdr3_aa: CASKGVGYTF
cdr3_nt: TGTGCCAGCAAAGGGGTTGGCTACACCTTC
v_call: TRBV6-1
d_call: -
j_call: TRBJ1-2
clone_size: -

cdr3_aa: CASSTDREAEQYF
cdr3_nt: TGTGCCAGTAGTACCGACAGGGAGGCTGAGCAGTACTTC
v_call: TRBV19
d_call: -
j_call: TRBJ2-7
clone_size: -

cdr3_aa: CASSIFSPGTGLIKPQHF
cdr3_nt: TGTGCCAGTAGTATATTCAGTCCCGGGACAGGGTTAATCAAGCCCCAGCATTTT
v_call: TRBV19
d_call: TRBD1
j_call: TRBJ1-5
clone_size: -

cdr3_aa: CASSRDRGYEQYF
cdr3_nt: TGTGCCAGCAGCCGGGACAGGGGTTACGAGCAGTACTTC
v_call: TRBV5-6
d_call: TRBD1
j_call: TRBJ2-7
clone_size: -

cdr3_aa: CASGGTTLYNEQFF
cdr3_nt: TGTGCCAGCGGGGGGACCACACTTTACAATGAGCAGTTCTTC
v_call: TRBV9
d_call: -
j_call: TRBJ2-1
clone_size: -

cdr3_aa: CASTKGQTYGYTF
cdr3_nt: TGTGCCTCAACAAAGGGACAGACCTATGGCTACACCTTC
v_call: TRBV6-5
d_call: TRBD1
j_call: TRBJ1-2
clone_size: -

cdr3_aa: CVTFKSGASYEQYF
cdr3_nt: TGTGTTACCTTTAAGAGCGGGGCATCCTACGAGCAGTACTTC
v_call: TRBV2
d_call: TRBD2
j_call: TRBJ2-7
clone_size: once

cdr3_aa: CASSPRRRGYEQFF
cdr3_nt: TGTGCCAGCAGCCCCCGGCGGCGTGGCTATGAGCAGTTCTTC
v_call: TRBV27
d_call: -
j_call: TRBJ2-1
clone_size: -

cdr3_aa: CASSLALLGEHFF
cdr3_nt: TGTGCCAGCAGCTTGGCGTTATTGGGAGAGCATTTCTTT
v_call: TRBV5-5
d_call: -
j_call: TRBJ1-1
clone_size: -

cdr3_aa: CASSLRGAKGGFEKLFF
cdr3_nt: TGCGCCAGCAGCTTGCGGGGCGCAAAGGGAGGTTTTGAAAAACTGTTTTTT
v_call: TRBV5-1
d_call: -
j_call: TRBJ1-4
clone_size: -

cdr3_aa: CASSTQGRDTQYF
cdr3_nt: TGTGCCAGCAGTACTCAGGGAAGAGATACGCAGTATTTT
v_call: TRBV6-1
d_call: -
j_call: TRBJ2-3
clone_size: -

cdr3_aa: CASRWGQGPAFF
cdr3_nt: TGTGCCAGCAGGTGGGGGCAGGGACCAGCTTTCTTT
v_call: TRBV27
d_call: -
j_call: TRBJ1-1
clone_size: few

cdr3_aa: CATQLAGDTDTQYF
cdr3_nt: TGTGCCACCCAACTAGCGGGGGACACAGATACGCAGTATTTT
v_call: TRBV10-3
d_call: TRBD2
j_call: TRBJ2-3
clone_size: -